Presented here are 8 T cell receptor beta chains from one specimen sequenced in a study of blood T cell repertoires in COVID-19. Sequencing used immunoSEQ multiplex PCR; TCRdb keeps in-frame clones, though not all of them. This sample carries 200,000 to 300,000 clones, about 87% of them seen once, and the ten largest clones take over 4%. Sample: peripheral blood. The receptors come from a woman aged 55-69 years with COVID-19, enrolled during active disease.

The chain combines TRBV5-4 with TRBJ2-1; TRBD2 matches at 9 bases. V dropped 0 bases and J dropped 1; count of bases not matched to a gene: 5. Germline CDR1 and CDR2: SGHNT and YYREEE (reference sequence). The CDR3 length is 17 residues. CDR3 nucleotide sequence: TGTGCCAGCAGCTTGGCGAGCGGGAGGCTTTCCTACAATGAGCAGTTCTTC. This codes for CASSLASGRLSYNEQFF. The whole variable domain, remainder taken from reference TRBV5-4 and TRBJ2-1, is ETGVTQSPTHLIKTRGQQVTLRCSSQSGHNTVSWYQQALGQGPQFIFQYYREEENGRGNFPPRFSGLQFPNYSSELNVNALELDDSALYLCASSLASGRLSYNEQFFGPGTRLTVL.

The chain joins TRBV7-9 to TRBJ1-2, with 9 bases identical to TRBD1. The CDR3 is 14 amino acids. Germline loops: CDR1 SEHNR, CDR2 FQNEAQ (reference sequence). Trimming cost V 5 bases and J 8 bases; bases outside gene matches: 9. The CDR3 region has the DNA TGTGCCAGCAGCATCCCTACAGGGGGCGGCGGCTACACCTTC. It yields the protein CASSIPTGGGGYTF.

V usage is TRBV18 and J usage is TRBJ1-5, with unresolved D. Trimming left V 3 bases short and J 5 bases short, with 8 bases between. Germline V gives CDR1 KGHSH, CDR2 LQKENI. CDR3 length: 13 residues. The CDR3 sequence: CASSPAADQPQHF. The CDR3, as DNA: TGTGCCAGCTCACCCGCTGCAGATCAGCCCCAGCATTTT.

The chain employs TRBV19 and TRBJ1-2; possible D gene TRBD1, 6 bases. Trimming stripped 9 bases from V and 8 bases from J, with 25 bases between. Germline lookup yields CDR1 LNHDA and CDR2 SQIVND (reference sequence). The CDR3 extends over 15 amino acids. The CDR3 sequence is CASANRGAGRGGYTF. For the CDR3, the DNA is TGTGCCAGCGCTAATCGGGGGGCCGGCAGAGGAGGCTACACCTTC.

This clone has just a few counts. This chain links TRBV7-3 with TRBJ2-1; tentative D call: TRBD2 (6 bases). CDR3 size: 15 residues. Looked up from germline, CDR1 is SGHTA and CDR2 is FQGTGA. Trimming left V 3 bases short and J 4 bases short, with 13 bases between. The DNA for the CDR3 is TGTGCCAGCAGCTTTGACGGGACTCGATACAATGAGCAGTTCTTC. Residues: CASSFDGTRYNEQFF.

The chain employs TRBV3-1 (or the pseudogene TRBV3-2) and TRBJ2-7; 13 bases are a match to TRBD2. The CDR3 is 15 amino acids. V shed 3 bases and J 2 bases; nucleotides not matched to a gene: 1. The V gene's germline CDR1 is LGHDT and CDR2 YNNKEL (reference sequence). The DNA of the CDR3 is TGTGCCAGCAGCCAGGGACTAGCGGGAACCTACGAGCAGTACTTC. It encodes CASSQGLAGTYEQYF.

The chain joins TRBV7-3 to TRBJ1-2; D is unresolved. The germline V and J ends were trimmed by 5 bases and 9 bases, with 16 bases remaining between them. Per the germline V gene, CDR1 is SGHTA and CDR2 is FQGTGA. This CDR3 has 13 residues. The CDR3 sequence: CASSKTPGARYTF. The CDR3 DNA reads TGTGCCAGCAGCAAGACCCCGGGAGCGCGCTACACCTTC. The full variable domain, its missing parts supplied by reference TRBV7-3 and TRBJ1-2, is GAGVSQTPSNKVTEKGKYVELRCDPISGHTALYWYRQSLGQGPEFLIYFQGTGAADDSGLPNDRFFAVRPEGSVSTLKIQRTERGDSAVYLCASSKTPGARYTFGSGTRLTVV.

This sequence joins TRBV30 and TRBJ1-2; tentatively, D is TRBD1 (6 bases). Germline values: CDR1 GTSNPN, CDR2 SVGIG (reference sequence). The CDR3 is made up of 13 amino acids. Trimming removed 3 bases at V and 4 bases at J, with 12 bases between. CDR3 in amino acids: CAWSHRATYGYTF. The CDR3, as DNA: TGTGCCTGGAGCCACAGGGCTACCTATGGCTACACCTTC.